These 6 T cell receptor beta chains originate from one sample sequenced in a study of blood T cell repertoires in COVID-19. The protocol was immunoSEQ multiplex PCR, while the TCRdb copy is restricted to in-frame clones and leaves out a portion. The sample carries more than 50,000 clones, approximately 91% recorded once. Sequenced input: peripheral blood. Receptors originate from a human donor in a cohort sampled during active COVID-19.

The V gene is TRBV10-3, the J gene TRBJ2-4; 7 bases line up with TRBD1. This CDR3 contains 13 residues. Per the germline V gene, CDR1 is ENHRY and CDR2 is SYGVKD. V trimming: 6 bases; J trimming: 1 base; junction bases outside the gene matches: 0. The DNA for the CDR3 is TGTGCCATCAGGGACAGGGCCAAAAACATTCAGTACTTC. Its protein product is CAIRDRAKNIQYF.

The chain has TRBV28 and TRBJ2-7; 8 nucleotides align to TRBD2. V was clipped by 5 bases and J by 0 bases; unmatched bases: 6. This CDR3 region has 15 residues. Germline V gene data show CDR1 as MDHEN and CDR2 as SYDVKM. In nucleotides, the CDR3 is TGTGCCAGCAGTGTAGCGGGAAAGACCTCCTACGAGCAGTACTTC. Translating it yields CASSVAGKTSYEQYF. The complete variable domain, with remaining parts taken from reference TRBV28 and TRBJ2-7, reads DVKVTQSSRYLVKRTGEKVFLECVQDMDHENMFWYRQDPGLGLRLIYFSYDVKMKEKGDIPEGYSVSREKKERFSLILESASTNQTSMYLCASSVAGKTSYEQYFGPGTRLTVT.

The chain recombines TRBV4-1 with TRBJ1-3; no definite D call. Deletions cut 0 bases from V and 0 bases from J, with 12 bases between. CDR3 length equals 17 residues. Germline lookup yields CDR1 MGHRA and CDR2 YSYEKL. In DNA form, the CDR3 reads TGCGCCAGCAGCCAAGATCTGGGCCGGATCTCTGGAAACACCATATATTTT. This gives the protein CASSQDLGRISGNTIYF.

V gene TRBV18 combines with J gene TRBJ1-5; no clear D. Germline CDR1 and CDR2: KGHSH and LQKENI. Deletions cut 2 bases from V and 5 bases from J, with 13 bases between. The CDR3 covers 15 residues. CDR3 bases: TGTGCCAGCTCACCATCAGGAGGGCTCGATCAGCCCCAGCATTTT. Translated, it gives CASSPSGGLDQPQHF.

V gene TRBV7-9 combines with J gene TRBJ2-3, with 13 bases lining up with TRBD2. V lost 1 base, J lost 4 bases, and 11 bases stayed unmatched. Germline-derived CDR1 and CDR2 are SEHNR and FQNEAQ (reference sequence). This CDR3 comprises 19 residues. The CDR3 DNA reads TGTGCCAGCAGCTTAGGTACTAGCGGGAGGGCCCTTCTCCCAGATACGCAGTATTTT. This translates into CASSLGTSGRALLPDTQYF.

The genes are TRBV3-1 (or the pseudogene TRBV3-2) and TRBJ2-1; D is undetermined. Germline CDR1 is LGHDT and CDR2 is YNNKEL (reference sequence). Trimming pared 6 bases from V and 0 bases from J, leaving 15 bases between. The CDR3 sequence is 16 residues long. DNA for the CDR3: TGTGCCAGCAGACCCTTGCAGTCCGACTCCTACAATGAGCAGTTCTTC. Translation: CASRPLQSDSYNEQFF.